Listed below are T cell receptor beta chains from one sample, sequenced in a study of cytomegalovirus exposure and HLA in healthy donors. Produced via immunoSEQ multiplex PCR; TCRdb's table is partial and in-frame only. In the table there are some 110,000 clones, approximately 80% of which are singletons. The source material was PBMCs. These receptor sequences come from a man between 25 and 39 years old in good health and CMV-seropositive. Each CDR3 is given with its conserved first and last residue. Each record gives: clone size, D gene, V gene, J gene, CDR3 DNA, CDR3 protein. The D gene is left open where the match is weak. Clone size is stated in some rows and not others, as once, few, many or a class when expanded.

size: -; D: -; V: TRBV7-8; J: TRBJ1-3; DNA: TGTGCCAGCAGCTTACCACTAGGCATGGGAAACACCATATATTTT; CDR3: CASSLPLGMGNTIYF
size: -; D: TRBD1; V: TRBV29-1; J: TRBJ1-4; DNA: TGCAGCGTTGAGGCGCGACAGGGGAGGGAAAAACTGTTTTTT; CDR3: CSVEARQGREKLFF
size: -; D: -; V: TRBV7-6; J: TRBJ1-1; DNA: TGTGCCAGCAGCGCCGGACCCGGGGGGACTGAAGCTTTCTTT; CDR3: CASSAGPGGTEAFF
size: -; D: -; V: TRBV5-4; J: TRBJ2-5; DNA: TGTGCCAGCAGCTTGGATGGCACCCGTGTGGAGACCCAGTACTTC; CDR3: CASSLDGTRVETQYF
size: -; D: -; V: TRBV9; J: TRBJ1-2; DNA: TGTGCCAGCAGCCAGGGGCTGAACTATGGCTACACCTTC; CDR3: CASSQGLNYGYTF
size: -; D: TRBD1; V: TRBV5-1; J: TRBJ2-7; DNA: TGCGCCAGCAGCTTGGCCGGGACAGGGAACTACGAGCAGTACTTC; CDR3: CASSLAGTGNYEQYF
size: -; D: TRBD1; V: TRBV5-1; J: TRBJ2-3; DNA: TGCGCCAGCAGTTCCTCCGGGACAGAACAGTATTTT; CDR3: CASSSSGTEQYF
size: -; D: TRBD2; V: TRBV6-5; J: TRBJ2-1; DNA: TGTGCCGCTTCTAGCGGGGTCTACAATGAGCAGTTCTTC; CDR3: CAASSGVYNEQFF
size: -; D: TRBD2; V: TRBV7-9; J: TRBJ2-1; DNA: TGTGCCAGCAGTTCTAGCGGGAGGGCTTTCGGTGAGCAGTTCTTC; CDR3: CASSSSGRAFGEQFF
size: -; D: -; V: TRBV7-9; J: TRBJ1-5; DNA: TGTGCCAGCCAAGCGGCGGATAACAATCAGCCCCAGCATTTT; CDR3: CASQAADNNQPQHF
size: few; D: -; V: TRBV28; J: TRBJ1-2; DNA: TGTGCCAGCAGTTTATGGGGTCAGGGCTATGGCTACACCTTC; CDR3: CASSLWGQGYGYTF
size: -; D: -; V: TRBV19; J: TRBJ2-7; DNA: TGTGCCAGTAGTATATCCGGGTCGGGGTACGAGCAGTACTTC; CDR3: CASSISGSGYEQYF
size: -; D: TRBD2; V: TRBV5-4; J: TRBJ2-3; DNA: TGTGCCAGCAGCCTTAAGCGGGAGGCCCGGGGAGATACGCAGTATTTT; CDR3: CASSLKREARGDTQYF
size: -; D: TRBD2; V: TRBV9; J: TRBJ2-2; DNA: TGTGCCAGCAGCGTACGGGGGGGGGCCGGGGAGCTGTTTTTT; CDR3: CASSVRGGAGELFF
size: once; D: TRBD1; V: TRBV5-1; J: TRBJ1-3; DNA: TGCGCCAGCAGGTTGGGACAGGGAGGTGACACCATATATTTT; CDR3: CASRLGQGGDTIYF
size: -; D: TRBD1; V: TRBV30; J: TRBJ1-2; DNA: TGTGCCTGGAGTGTCCCCGGGACAGGGAGTAATGGCTACACCTTC; CDR3: CAWSVPGTGSNGYTF
size: -; D: TRBD1; V: TRBV28; J: TRBJ1-2; DNA: TGTGCCAGCAGTTTAATCGGCAGGGGGTTTGGCTACACCTTC; CDR3: CASSLIGRGFGYTF
size: few; D: TRBD1; V: TRBV6-5; J: TRBJ1-2; DNA: TGTGCCACTCGAGGGGGACAGGATGACTATGGCTACACCTTC; CDR3: CATRGGQDDYGYTF
size: -; D: -; V: TRBV10-3; J: TRBJ1-2; DNA: TGTGCCATCAGTGAGCGACAGAACTATGGCTACACCTTC; CDR3: CAISERQNYGYTF
size: -; D: -; V: TRBV5-6; J: TRBJ2-1; DNA: TGTGCCAGCAGCGCCGGGACTCCCTACAATGAGCAGTTCTTC; CDR3: CASSAGTPYNEQFF
size: few; D: TRBD2; V: TRBV5-4; J: TRBJ2-7; DNA: TGTGCCAGCAGCCCCCAACTAGCGGGGCGAGACGAGCAGTACTTC; CDR3: CASSPQLAGRDEQYF
size: -; D: TRBD1; V: TRBV4-1; J: TRBJ1-5; DNA: TGCGCCAGCAGCCAAGAAGGGACAGGGGCCGGGCAGCCCCAGCATTTT; CDR3: CASSQEGTGAGQPQHF
size: -; D: -; V: TRBV5-1; J: TRBJ2-2; DNA: TGCGCCAGCAGCCCCCTCGGGGGTGGAACCGGGGAGCTGTTTTTT; CDR3: CASSPLGGGTGELFF
size: -; D: TRBD2; V: TRBV6-6; J: TRBJ2-1; DNA: TGTGCCAGCAGTTACTATCCGGGGGGGGGCTACAATGAGCAGTTCTTC; CDR3: CASSYYPGGGYNEQFF
size: once; D: -; V: TRBV4-1; J: TRBJ1-5; DNA: TGCGCCAGCAGCCAATATTCACAGGAGAGCAATCAGCCCCAGCATTTT; CDR3: CASSQYSQESNQPQHF
size: once; D: -; V: TRBV5-4; J: TRBJ2-5; DNA: TGTGCCAGCAGCTTGATCTCGGAGACCCAGTACTTC; CDR3: CASSLISETQYF
size: -; D: -; V: TRBV18; J: TRBJ1-3; DNA: TGTGCCAGCTCACCGCGAGTTGACTCTGGAAACACCATATATTTT; CDR3: CASSPRVDSGNTIYF
size: -; D: TRBD1; V: TRBV28; J: TRBJ1-1; DNA: TGTGCCAGCAGTCTACTCCTTCTCGGACAGGGTGGGAACAACACTGAAGCTTTCTTT; CDR3: CASSLLLLGQGGNNTEAFF
size: -; D: TRBD1; V: TRBV5-1; J: TRBJ1-2; DNA: TGTGCCAGCATGGGACAGGGGACCTATGGCTACACCTTC; CDR3: CASMGQGTYGYTF
size: -; D: -; V: TRBV9; J: TRBJ1-3; DNA: TGTGCCAGCAGCGTAGACAGGGCCGGAAACACCATATATTTT; CDR3: CASSVDRAGNTIYF
size: -; D: TRBD2; V: TRBV9; J: TRBJ2-2; DNA: TGTGCCAGCAGGTTACAAGCGGGAATGGGGGAGCTGTTTTTT; CDR3: CASRLQAGMGELFF
size: -; D: -; V: TRBV27; J: TRBJ2-3; DNA: TGTGCCAGCAGAACAGGGATAGAGACAGATACGCAGTATTTT; CDR3: CASRTGIETDTQYF
size: few; D: -; V: TRBV30; J: TRBJ1-1; DNA: TGTGCCTGGGATCGGTCTGTGGCTGAAGCTTTCTTT; CDR3: CAWDRSVAEAFF
size: -; D: -; V: TRBV28; J: TRBJ1-4; DNA: TGTGCCAGCAGTTTCGGGGGTAGTGAAAAACTGTTTTTT; CDR3: CASSFGGSEKLFF
size: -; D: -; V: TRBV27; J: TRBJ1-2; DNA: TGTGCCAGCAGTTTATCGTCAGGGCCCACCTATGGCTACACCTTC; CDR3: CASSLSSGPTYGYTF
size: -; D: TRBD2; V: TRBV9; J: TRBJ2-5; DNA: TGTGCCAGCAGTGTTAGCGGGTCGGAGGAGACCCAGTACTTC; CDR3: CASSVSGSEETQYF